This is a list of T cell receptor beta chains from one sample in a study of blood T cell repertoires in COVID-19. Profiled with immunoSEQ multiplex PCR; TCRdb holds only in-frame clones, not every one. The sample gives just over 250,000 clones, about 87% of which show up once; roughly 2.5% is in the top ten. Sequencing was done on a sample of peripheral blood. These receptors came from a woman in her fifties or sixties with acute or convalescent COVID-19. Each CDR3 is given with its conserved first and last residue. The D gene is left open where the match is weak. Some rows have no size entry. The others give once, few or many, or a class for an expanded clone.

abundance	v_gene	d_gene	j_gene	CDR3aa	CDR3nt
.	TRBV11-2	.	TRBJ1-2	CASSSPRTGQNYGYTF	TGTGCCAGCAGCTCACCTAGAACCGGACAGAACTATGGCTACACCTTC
few	TRBV29-1	.	TRBJ1-2	CSVVMVREVGVDGYTF	TGCAGCGTTGTAATGGTCAGGGAGGTCGGCGTGGATGGCTACACCTTC
.	TRBV28	TRBD1	TRBJ1-3	CAGTGGRSSGNTIYF	TGTGCCGGCACAGGGGGCAGAAGCTCTGGAAACACCATATATTTT
.	TRBV28	.	TRBJ1-3	CASSLGAWNTIYF	TGTGCCAGCAGTTTGGGGGCCTGGAACACCATATATTTT
.	TRBV2	.	TRBJ1-1	CASSGTSNTEAFF	TGTGCCAGCAGTGGGACATCGAACACTGAAGCTTTCTTT
.	TRBV24-1	TRBD2	TRBJ2-3	CATSDPRGSGRITDTQYF	TGTGCCACCAGTGATCCCCGGGGTAGCGGGAGAATTACAGATACGCAGTATTTT
.	TRBV9	.	TRBJ1-2	CASSPRGLTNYGYTF	TGTGCCAGCAGCCCTAGGGGCCTAACTAACTATGGCTACACCTTC
.	TRBV1	.	TRBJ1-3	CTSSQDFPLSGNTIYF	TGCACCAGCAGCCAAGATTTTCCCCTCTCTGGAAACACCATATATTTT
.	TRBV9	TRBD1	TRBJ1-2	CASSVGQGNYGYTF	TGTGCCAGCAGCGTAGGACAGGGGAACTATGGCTACACCTTC
.	TRBV6-1	TRBD1	TRBJ1-1	CASSEGLNRGWAEAFF	TGTGCCAGCAGTGAAGGCCTAAACAGGGGTTGGGCTGAAGCTTTCTTT
.	TRBV14	.	TRBJ1-1	CASSRHLNTGAFF	TGTGCCAGCAGCCGACACCTGAACACTGGAGCTTTCTTT
.	TRBV6-5	.	TRBJ1-2	CASSYRGANYGYTF	TGTGCCAGCAGTTACCGGGGAGCTAACTATGGCTACACCTTC
.	TRBV9	TRBD2	TRBJ2-1	CASSELAGDYNEQFF	TGTGCCAGCAGCGAGCTAGCGGGGGACTACAATGAGCAGTTCTTC
.	TRBV5-4	TRBD1	TRBJ2-5	CASSSPGQQETQYF	TGTGCCAGCAGCTCCCCGGGACAGCAAGAGACCCAGTACTTC
.	TRBV27	.	TRBJ2-1	CASSFLVGSYNEQFF	TGTGCCAGCAGTTTTCTGGTCGGGTCCTACAATGAGCAGTTCTTC
.	TRBV21-1	.	TRBJ2-3	CASRVSGRAEGADTQYF	TGTGCCAGCAGGGTAAGCGGGAGGGCCGAAGGTGCAGATACGCAGTATTTT
.	TRBV3-1/TRBV3-2	TRBD2	TRBJ2-1	CASSQVSASGRKYNEQFF	TGTGCCAGCAGCCAAGTAAGTGCTAGCGGGAGGAAATACAATGAGCAGTTCTTC
.	TRBV3-1/TRBV3-2	TRBD1	TRBJ1-4	CASSQDRGREKLFF	TGTGCCAGCAGCCAAGACAGGGGGCGCGAAAAACTGTTTTTT
once	TRBV19	TRBD1	TRBJ2-7	CASSTGQGLNEQYF	TGTGCCAGTAGTACCGGACAGGGTCTCAACGAGCAGTACTTC
many	TRBV27	.	TRBJ2-3	CASSLSRPDTQYF	TGTGCCAGCAGTTTATCGCGCCCAGATACGCAGTATTTT
.	TRBV3-1/TRBV3-2	TRBD2	TRBJ2-1	CASSPSQESGREGNNEQFF	TGTGCCAGCAGCCCATCACAGGAAAGCGGGAGGGAGGGGAACAATGAGCAGTTCTTC
.	TRBV13	TRBD2	TRBJ2-1	CASSLAAGLAGSSPYNEQFF	TGTGCCAGCAGCTTAGCGGCGGGACTAGCGGGGTCCTCTCCCTACAATGAGCAGTTCTTC
.	TRBV7-2	TRBD2	TRBJ2-1	CASSPGLGYNEQFF	TGTGCCAGCAGCCCCGGACTAGGCTACAATGAGCAGTTCTTC
.	TRBV15	.	TRBJ2-7	CATSRARTRVLEQYF	TGTGCCACCAGCAGAGCCCGCACCCGGGTTCTCGAGCAGTACTTC
once	TRBV28	.	TRBJ2-7	CASSSPSGPSYEQYF	TGTGCCAGCAGTTCCCCCAGCGGTCCCTCCTACGAGCAGTACTTC
.	TRBV28	.	TRBJ2-7	CASSLWTQGHTYEQYF	TGTGCCAGCAGTTTATGGACCCAGGGGCATACCTACGAGCAGTACTTC
once	TRBV2	TRBD1	TRBJ1-2	CASSVDRGLRYTF	TGTGCCAGCAGTGTTGACAGGGGACTACGCTACACCTTC
once	TRBV2	TRBD1	TRBJ1-3	CASSRDRGSGNTIYF	TGTGCCAGCAGTAGGGACAGGGGCTCTGGAAACACCATATATTTT
.	TRBV9	.	TRBJ2-1	CASSVRPSSYNEQFF	TGTGCCAGCAGCGTGAGACCTAGCTCCTACAATGAGCAGTTCTTC
.	TRBV30	TRBD2	TRBJ2-1	CAWSVTSGSFDEQFF	TGTGCCTGGAGTGTGACTAGCGGGAGTTTCGATGAGCAGTTCTTC
.	TRBV4-2	.	TRBJ2-2	CASSQDPQGARLVELFF	TGTGCCAGCAGCCAAGATCCTCAGGGTGCGCGGTTGGTGGAGCTGTTTTTT
.	TRBV27	TRBD1	TRBJ2-7	CASSPGQGTYEQYF	TGTGCCAGCAGTCCGGGACAGGGGACCTACGAGCAGTACTTC
.	TRBV5-4	TRBD1	TRBJ2-7	CASSLGQGMYEQYF	TGTGCCAGCAGCTTGGGACAGGGGATGTACGAGCAGTACTTC
.	TRBV18	TRBD2	TRBJ2-3	CASSPSGTSGTDTQYF	TGTGCCAGCTCACCGTCCGGGACTAGCGGGACAGATACGCAGTATTTT
.	TRBV24-1	.	TRBJ2-2	CATSEADYRAGELFF	TGTGCCACCAGTGAGGCGGACTACCGGGCCGGGGAGCTGTTTTTT
once	TRBV6-5	TRBD1	TRBJ2-7	CASRGTDSYEQYF	TGTGCCAGCAGGGGGACAGACTCCTACGAGCAGTACTTC
few	TRBV4-3	TRBD2	TRBJ2-7	CASSQETSGRVLSYEQYF	TGCGCCAGCAGCCAAGAGACTAGCGGGAGGGTCCTCTCCTACGAGCAGTACTTC
.	TRBV27	.	TRBJ1-1	CASSPQSVRNTEAFF	TGTGCCAGCAGTCCGCAGTCCGTTCGGAACACTGAAGCTTTCTTT
.	TRBV7-8	.	TRBJ2-7	CASSSDTGFYSYEQYF	TGTGCCAGCAGCTCGGACACAGGGTTTTACTCCTACGAGCAGTACTTC
once	TRBV18	.	TRBJ2-2	CASSPTVFPTGELFF	TGTGCCAGCTCACCGACTGTGTTTCCCACCGGGGAGCTGTTTTTT
.	TRBV7-8	.	TRBJ2-7	CASSYGGRASLMTYEQYF	TGTGCCAGCAGCTATGGAGGACGGGCGTCCCTCATGACCTACGAGCAGTACTTC